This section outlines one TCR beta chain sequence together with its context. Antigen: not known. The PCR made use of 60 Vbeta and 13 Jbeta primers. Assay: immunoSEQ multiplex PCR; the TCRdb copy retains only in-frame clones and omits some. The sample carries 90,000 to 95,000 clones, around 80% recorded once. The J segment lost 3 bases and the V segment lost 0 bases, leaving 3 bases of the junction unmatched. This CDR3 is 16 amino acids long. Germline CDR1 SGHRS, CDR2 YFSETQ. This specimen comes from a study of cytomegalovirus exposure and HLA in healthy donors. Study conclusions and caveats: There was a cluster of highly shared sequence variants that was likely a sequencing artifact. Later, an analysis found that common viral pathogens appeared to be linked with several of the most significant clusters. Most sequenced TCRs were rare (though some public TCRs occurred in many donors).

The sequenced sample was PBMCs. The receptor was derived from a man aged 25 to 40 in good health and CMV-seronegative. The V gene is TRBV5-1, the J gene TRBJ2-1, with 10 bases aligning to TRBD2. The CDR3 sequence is CASSLGLAGVYNEQFF. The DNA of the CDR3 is TGCGCCAGCAGCTTGGGGCTAGCGGGAGTCTACAATGAGCAGTTCTTC.